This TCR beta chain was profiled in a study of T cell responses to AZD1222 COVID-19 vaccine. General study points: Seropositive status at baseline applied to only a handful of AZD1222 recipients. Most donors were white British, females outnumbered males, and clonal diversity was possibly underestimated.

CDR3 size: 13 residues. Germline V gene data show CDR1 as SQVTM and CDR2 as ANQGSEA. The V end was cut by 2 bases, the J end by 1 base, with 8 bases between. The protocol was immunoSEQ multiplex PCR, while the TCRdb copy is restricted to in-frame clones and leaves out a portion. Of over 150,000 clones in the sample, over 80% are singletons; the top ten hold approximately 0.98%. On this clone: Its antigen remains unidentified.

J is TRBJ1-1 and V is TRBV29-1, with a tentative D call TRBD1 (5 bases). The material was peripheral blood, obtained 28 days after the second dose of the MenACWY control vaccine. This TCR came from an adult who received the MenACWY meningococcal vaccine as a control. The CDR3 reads CSVETTGNTEAFF. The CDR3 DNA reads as TGCAGCGTTGAAACAACAGGGAACACTGAAGCTTTCTTT.